The clone carrying this TCR beta chain was recorded only once. Produced via immunoSEQ multiplex PCR; TCRdb's table is partial and in-frame only. The sample yields about 2.1 million clones, about 92% seen once. Naive CD8 isolation took CD45RO-negative cells positively selected for CCR7 and excluded terminally differentiated effector memory CD45RA+ cells. The data stem from a study of shared clonotypes between healthy human individuals. The V gene end was trimmed by 4 bases and the J gene end by 3 bases; junction bases not matched to a gene: 16. This CDR3 is built from 18 residues. Germline CDR1 SGHRS, CDR2 YFSETQ.

The chain couples TRBV5-1 to TRBJ2-7, with 10 positions matching TRBD1. This receptor was taken from a man between 18 and 35 years old in good health. Some clones in this sample may be carry-over from other donors' samples. The sequenced sample consisted of naive CD8+ T cells from PBMCs. CDR3 sequence (DNA): TGCGCCAGCAGCGGGCGGGACAGGGGTGGTTACTTCGGCTACGAGCAGTACTTC. Amino acid sequence: CASSGRDRGGYFGYEQYF.